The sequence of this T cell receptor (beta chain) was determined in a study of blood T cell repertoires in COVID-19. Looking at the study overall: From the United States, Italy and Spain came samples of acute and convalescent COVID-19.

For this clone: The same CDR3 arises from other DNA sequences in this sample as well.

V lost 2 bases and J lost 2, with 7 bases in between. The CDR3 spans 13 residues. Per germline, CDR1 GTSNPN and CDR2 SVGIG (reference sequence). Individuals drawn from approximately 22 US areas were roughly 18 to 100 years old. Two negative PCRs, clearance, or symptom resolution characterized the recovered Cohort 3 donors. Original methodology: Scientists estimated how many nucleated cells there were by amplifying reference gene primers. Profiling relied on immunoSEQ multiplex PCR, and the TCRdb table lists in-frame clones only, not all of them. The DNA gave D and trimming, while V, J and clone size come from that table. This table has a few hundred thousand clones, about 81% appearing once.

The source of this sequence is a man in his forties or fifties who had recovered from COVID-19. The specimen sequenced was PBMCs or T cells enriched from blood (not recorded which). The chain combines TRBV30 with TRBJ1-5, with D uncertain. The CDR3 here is CAWSLQGNQPQHF. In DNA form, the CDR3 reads TGTGCCTGGAGTCTCCAGGGCAATCAGCCCCAGCATTTT.